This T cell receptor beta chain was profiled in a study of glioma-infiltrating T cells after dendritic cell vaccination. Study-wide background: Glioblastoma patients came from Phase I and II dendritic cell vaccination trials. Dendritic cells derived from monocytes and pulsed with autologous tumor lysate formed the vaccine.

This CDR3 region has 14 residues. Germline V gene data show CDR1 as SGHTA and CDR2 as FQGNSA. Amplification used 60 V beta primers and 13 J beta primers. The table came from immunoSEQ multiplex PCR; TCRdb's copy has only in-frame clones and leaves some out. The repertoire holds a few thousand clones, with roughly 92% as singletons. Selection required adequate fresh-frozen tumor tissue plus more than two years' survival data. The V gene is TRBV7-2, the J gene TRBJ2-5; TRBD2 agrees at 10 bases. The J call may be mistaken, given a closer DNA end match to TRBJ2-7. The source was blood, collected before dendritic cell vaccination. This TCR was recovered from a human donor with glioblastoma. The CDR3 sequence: CASSSPAGGYEQYF. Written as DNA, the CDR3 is TGTGCCAGCAGCTCCCCAGCGGGAGGGTACGAGCAGTACTTC.